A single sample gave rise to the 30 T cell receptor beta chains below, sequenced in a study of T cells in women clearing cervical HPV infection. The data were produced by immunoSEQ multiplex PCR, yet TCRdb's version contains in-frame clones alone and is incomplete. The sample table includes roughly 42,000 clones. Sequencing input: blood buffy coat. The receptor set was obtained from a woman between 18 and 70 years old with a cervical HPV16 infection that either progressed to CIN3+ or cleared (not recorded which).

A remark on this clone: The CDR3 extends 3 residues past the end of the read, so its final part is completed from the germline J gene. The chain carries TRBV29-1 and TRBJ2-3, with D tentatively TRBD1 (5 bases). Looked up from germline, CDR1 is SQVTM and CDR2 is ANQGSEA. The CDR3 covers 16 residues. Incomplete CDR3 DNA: TGCAGCGTTGAAGTAAGGGGCAGCAACCCCCAAGAGACG. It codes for CSVEVRGSNPQET. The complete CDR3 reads CSVEVRGSNPQETQYF.

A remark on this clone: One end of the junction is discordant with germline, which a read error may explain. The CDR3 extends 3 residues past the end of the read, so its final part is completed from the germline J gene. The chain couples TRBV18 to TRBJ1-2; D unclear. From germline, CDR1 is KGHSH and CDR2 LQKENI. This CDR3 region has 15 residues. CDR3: CASSPAAQDYNGYTF. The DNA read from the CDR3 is TGTGCCAGCTCTCCAGCAGCCCAGGATTACAATGGG. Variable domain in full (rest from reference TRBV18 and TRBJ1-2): NAGVMQNPRHLVRRRGQEARLRCSPMKGHSHVYWYRQLPEEGLKFMVYLQKENIIDESGMPKERFSAEFPKEGPSILRIQQVVRGDSAAYFCASSPAAQDYNGYTFGSGTRLTVV.

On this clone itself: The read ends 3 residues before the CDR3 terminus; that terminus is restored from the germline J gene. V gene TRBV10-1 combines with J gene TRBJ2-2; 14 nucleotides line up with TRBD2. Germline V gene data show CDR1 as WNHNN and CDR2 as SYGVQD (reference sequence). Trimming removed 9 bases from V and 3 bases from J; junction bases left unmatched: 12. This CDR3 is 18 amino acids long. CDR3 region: CARGKGTSGGRDTGELFF. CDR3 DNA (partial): TGCGCCAGGGGGAAAGGGACTAGCGGGGGCCGGGACACCGGGGAG.

The part of the CDR3 DNA that was read is TGTGCCAGCAGTGAAAACCGACTCCTGCGGGAGACC. This gives the protein CASSENRLLRET. The whole CDR3 reads CASSENRLLRETQYF. The chain has TRBV6-1 and TRBJ2-5; D is undetermined. The read halts 3 residues ahead of the CDR3 end, with the missing end drawn from the germline J gene. Trimming left V 2 bases short and J 5 bases short, with 15 bases between. The CDR3 is made up of 15 amino acids. Germline V gene sequence: CDR1 MNHNS, CDR2 SASEGT.

CDR3 bases read: TGTGCCACGGGACTAGCGGGGGGGCGAGATACG. Translation: CATGLAGGRDT. The full-length CDR3 reads as CATGLAGGRDTQYF. The V gene is TRBV19, the J gene TRBJ2-3, with TRBD2 matching over 16 bases. The read halts 3 residues ahead of the CDR3 end, with the missing end drawn from the germline J gene. Germline V gene lookup returns CDR1 LNHDA and CDR2 SQIVND (reference sequence). The CDR3 runs to 14 residues. Trimming cost V 10 bases and J 5 bases; bases outside gene matches: 3.

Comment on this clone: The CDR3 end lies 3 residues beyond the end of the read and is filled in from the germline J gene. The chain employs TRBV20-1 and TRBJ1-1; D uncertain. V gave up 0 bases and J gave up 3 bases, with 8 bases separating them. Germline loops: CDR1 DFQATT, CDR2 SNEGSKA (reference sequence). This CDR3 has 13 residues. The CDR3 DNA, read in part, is TGCAGTGCTAGAGAGGCCAGGCACACTGAA. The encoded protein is CSAREARHTE. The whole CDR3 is CSAREARHTEAFF.

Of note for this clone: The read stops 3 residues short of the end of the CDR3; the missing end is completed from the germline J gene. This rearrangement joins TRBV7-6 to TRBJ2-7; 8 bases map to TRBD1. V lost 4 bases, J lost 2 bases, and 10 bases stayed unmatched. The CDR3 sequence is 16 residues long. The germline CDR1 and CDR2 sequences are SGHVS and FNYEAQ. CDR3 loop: CASSSRVTDRAYEQYF. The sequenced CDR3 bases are TGTGCCAGCAGCTCTAGAGTGACGGACAGGGCCTACGAG.

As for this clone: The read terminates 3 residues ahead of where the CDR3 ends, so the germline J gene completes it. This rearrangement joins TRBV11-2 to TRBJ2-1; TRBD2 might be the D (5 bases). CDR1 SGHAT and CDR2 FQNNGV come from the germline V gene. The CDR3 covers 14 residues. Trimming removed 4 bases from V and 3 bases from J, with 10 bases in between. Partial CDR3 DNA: TGTGCCAGCAGCTCCAAACGGGGCTACAATGAG. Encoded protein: CASSSKRGYNE. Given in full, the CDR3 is CASSSKRGYNEQFF.

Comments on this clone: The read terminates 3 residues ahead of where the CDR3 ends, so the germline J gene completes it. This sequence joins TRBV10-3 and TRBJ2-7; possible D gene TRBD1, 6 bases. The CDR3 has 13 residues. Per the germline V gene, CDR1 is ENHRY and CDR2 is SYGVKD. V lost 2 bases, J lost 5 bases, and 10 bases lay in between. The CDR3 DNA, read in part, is TGTGCCATCAGTGAGACAGGGAGCCACGAG. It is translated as CAISETGSHE. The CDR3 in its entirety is CAISETGSHEQYF.

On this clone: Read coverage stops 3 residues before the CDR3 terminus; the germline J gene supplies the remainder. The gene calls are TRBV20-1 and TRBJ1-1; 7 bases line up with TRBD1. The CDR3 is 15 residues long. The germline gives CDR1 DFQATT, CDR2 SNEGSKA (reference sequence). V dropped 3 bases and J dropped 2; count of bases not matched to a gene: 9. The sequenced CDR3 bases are TGCAGTGCTAGGTTACAGGGGATCGGAAACACTGAA. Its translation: CSARLQGIGNTE. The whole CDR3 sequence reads CSARLQGIGNTEAFF.

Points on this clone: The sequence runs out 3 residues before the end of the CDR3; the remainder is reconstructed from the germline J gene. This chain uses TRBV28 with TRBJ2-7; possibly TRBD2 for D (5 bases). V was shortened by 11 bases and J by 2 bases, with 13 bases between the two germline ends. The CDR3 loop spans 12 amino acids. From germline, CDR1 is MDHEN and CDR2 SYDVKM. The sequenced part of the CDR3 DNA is TGTGCCTACAGCGGCCCCACCTACGAG. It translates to CAYSGPTYE. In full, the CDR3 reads CAYSGPTYEQYF.

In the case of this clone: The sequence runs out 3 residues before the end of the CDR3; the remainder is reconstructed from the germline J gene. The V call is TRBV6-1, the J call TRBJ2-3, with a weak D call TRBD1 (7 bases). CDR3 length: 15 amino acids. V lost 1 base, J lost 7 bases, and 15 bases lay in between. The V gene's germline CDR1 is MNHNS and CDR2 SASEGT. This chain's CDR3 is CASSEGAAGGHTQYF. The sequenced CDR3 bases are TGTGCCAGCAGTGAAGGGGCGGCAGGGGGGCATACG.

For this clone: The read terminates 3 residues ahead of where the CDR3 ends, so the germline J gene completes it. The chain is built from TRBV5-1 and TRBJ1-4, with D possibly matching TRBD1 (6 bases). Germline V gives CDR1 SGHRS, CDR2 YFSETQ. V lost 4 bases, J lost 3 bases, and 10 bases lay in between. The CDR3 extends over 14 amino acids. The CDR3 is CASSLGQSNEKLFF. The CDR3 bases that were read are TGCGCCAGCAGCCTCGGACAGTCTAATGAAAAA.

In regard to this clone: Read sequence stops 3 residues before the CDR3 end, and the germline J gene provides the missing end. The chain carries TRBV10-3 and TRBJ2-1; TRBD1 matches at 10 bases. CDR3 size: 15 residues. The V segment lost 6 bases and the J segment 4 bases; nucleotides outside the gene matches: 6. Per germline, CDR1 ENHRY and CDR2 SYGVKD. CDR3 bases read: TGTGCCATCAGAGGAGACAGGGGGCCTTACAATGAG. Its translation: CAIRGDRGPYNE. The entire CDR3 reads CAIRGDRGPYNEQFF.

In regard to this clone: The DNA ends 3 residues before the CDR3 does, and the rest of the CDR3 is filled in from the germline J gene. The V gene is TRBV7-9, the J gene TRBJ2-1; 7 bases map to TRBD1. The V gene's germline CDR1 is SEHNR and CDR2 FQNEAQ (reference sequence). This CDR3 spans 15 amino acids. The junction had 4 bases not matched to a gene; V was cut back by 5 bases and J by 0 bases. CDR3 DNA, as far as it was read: TGTGCCAGCAGCCCCGGGACAGCCTCCTACAATGAG. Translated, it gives CASSPGTASYNE. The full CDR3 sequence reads CASSPGTASYNEQFF.

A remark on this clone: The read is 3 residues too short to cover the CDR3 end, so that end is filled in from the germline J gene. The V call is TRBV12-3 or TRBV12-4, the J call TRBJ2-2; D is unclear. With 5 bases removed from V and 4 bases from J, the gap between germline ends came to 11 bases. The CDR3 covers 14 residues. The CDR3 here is CASSKGGFTGELFF. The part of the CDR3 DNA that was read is TGTGCCAGCAGTAAGGGTGGGTTCACCGGGGAG.

Here the CDR3 reads CAWTYSQGVRGSYNEQFF. CDR3 bases read: TGTGCCTGGACGTATTCGCAGGGGGTTAGGGGCTCCTACAATGAG. V and J are TRBV30 and TRBJ2-1, with TRBD1 identical over 7 bases. The CDR3 extends 3 residues past the end of the read, so its final part is completed from the germline J gene. The V gene's germline CDR1 is GTSNPN and CDR2 SVGIG (reference sequence). The CDR3 contains 18 residues. Germline trimming cut 4 bases from V and 0 bases from J; bases unmatched to any gene: 15.

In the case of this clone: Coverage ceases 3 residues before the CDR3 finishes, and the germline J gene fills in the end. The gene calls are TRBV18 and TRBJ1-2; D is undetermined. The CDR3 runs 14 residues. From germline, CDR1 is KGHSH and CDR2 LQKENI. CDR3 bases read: TGTGCCAGCTCCTCCGGGGAAGCCGTCGGGGAC. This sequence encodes CASSSGEAVGD. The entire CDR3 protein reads CASSSGEAVGDYTF.

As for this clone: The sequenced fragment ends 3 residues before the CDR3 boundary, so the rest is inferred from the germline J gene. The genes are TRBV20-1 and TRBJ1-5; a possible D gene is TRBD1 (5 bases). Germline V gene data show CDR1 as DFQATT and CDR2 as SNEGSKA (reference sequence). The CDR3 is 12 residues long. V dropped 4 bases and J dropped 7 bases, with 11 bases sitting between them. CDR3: CSATGSEQPQHF. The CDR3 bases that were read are TGCAGTGCTACAGGGTCTGAACAGCCC.

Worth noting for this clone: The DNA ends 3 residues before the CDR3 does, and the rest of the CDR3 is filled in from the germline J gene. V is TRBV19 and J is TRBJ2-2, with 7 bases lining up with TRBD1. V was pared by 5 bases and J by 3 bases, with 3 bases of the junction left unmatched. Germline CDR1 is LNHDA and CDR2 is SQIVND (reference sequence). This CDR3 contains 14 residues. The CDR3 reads CASSGTGDTGELFF. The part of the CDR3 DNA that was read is TGTGCCAGTAGTGGCACAGGGGACACCGGGGAG.

The CDR3 bases that were read are TGCGCCAGCAGCTTAGGTCAGGGAAGCACAGATACG. Its protein is CASSLGQGSTDT. The whole CDR3 sequence is CASSLGQGSTDTQYF. This chain joins TRBV5-1 and TRBJ2-3; maybe TRBD1 (5 bases). The sequence runs out 3 residues before the end of the CDR3; the remainder is reconstructed from the germline J gene. The CDR3 sequence is 15 residues long. The V gene lost 2 bases and the J gene lost 0 bases, with 10 bases spanning the gap. In germline, CDR1 is SGHRS, CDR2 YFSETQ.

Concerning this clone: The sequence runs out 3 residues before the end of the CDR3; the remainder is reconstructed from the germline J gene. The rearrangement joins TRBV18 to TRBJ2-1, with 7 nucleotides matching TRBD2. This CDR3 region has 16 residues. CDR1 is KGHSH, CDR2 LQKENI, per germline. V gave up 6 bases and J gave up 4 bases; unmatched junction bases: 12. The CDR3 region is CASSSRQDSGYNEQFF. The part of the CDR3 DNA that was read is TGTGCCAGCTCGTCGCGGCAAGATAGCGGGTACAATGAG.

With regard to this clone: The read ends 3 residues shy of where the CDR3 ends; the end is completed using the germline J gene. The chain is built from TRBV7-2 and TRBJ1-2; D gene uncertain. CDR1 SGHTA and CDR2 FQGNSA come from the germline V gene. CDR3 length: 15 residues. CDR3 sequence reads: CASSATSGGYNDYTF. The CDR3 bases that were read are TGTGCCAGCAGCGCTACTAGCGGCGGCTACAATGAC.

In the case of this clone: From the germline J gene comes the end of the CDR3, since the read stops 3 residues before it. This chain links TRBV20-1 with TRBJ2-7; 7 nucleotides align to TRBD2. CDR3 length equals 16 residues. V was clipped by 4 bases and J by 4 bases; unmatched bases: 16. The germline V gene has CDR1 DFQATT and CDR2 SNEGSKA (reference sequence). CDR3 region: CSATPLSGSGIYEQYF. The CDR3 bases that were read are TGCAGTGCTACCCCCCTAAGCGGCAGCGGGATTTACGAG.

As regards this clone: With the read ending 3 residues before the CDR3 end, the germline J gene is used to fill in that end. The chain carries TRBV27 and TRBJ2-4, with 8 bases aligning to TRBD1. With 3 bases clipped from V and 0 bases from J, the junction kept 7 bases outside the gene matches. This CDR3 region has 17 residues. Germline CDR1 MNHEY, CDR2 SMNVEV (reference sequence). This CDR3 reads CASSFRDRGQAKNIQYF. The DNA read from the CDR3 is TGTGCCAGCAGTTTCCGTGACAGGGGCCAAGCCAAAAACATT.

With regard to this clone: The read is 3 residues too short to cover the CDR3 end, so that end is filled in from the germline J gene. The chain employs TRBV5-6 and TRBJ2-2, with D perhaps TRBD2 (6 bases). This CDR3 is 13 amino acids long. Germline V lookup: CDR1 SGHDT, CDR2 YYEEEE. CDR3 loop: CASSSGTSIELFF. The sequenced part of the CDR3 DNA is TGTGCCAGCAGCTCGGGGACTTCAATTGAG.

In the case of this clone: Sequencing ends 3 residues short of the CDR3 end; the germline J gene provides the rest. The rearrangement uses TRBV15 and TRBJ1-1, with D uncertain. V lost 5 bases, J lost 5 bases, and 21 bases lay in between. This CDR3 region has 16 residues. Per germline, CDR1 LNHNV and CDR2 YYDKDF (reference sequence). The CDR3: CATSSRTPTGRTEAFF. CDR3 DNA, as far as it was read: TGTGCCACCAGCTCCCGGACTCCCACGGGTAGAACTGAA.

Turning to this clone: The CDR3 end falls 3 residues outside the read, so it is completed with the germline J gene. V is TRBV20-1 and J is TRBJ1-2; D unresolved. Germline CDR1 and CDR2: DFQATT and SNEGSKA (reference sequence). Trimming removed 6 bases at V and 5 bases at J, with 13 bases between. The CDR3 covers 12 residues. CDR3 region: CSAHLNMYGYTF. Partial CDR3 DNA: TGCAGTGCGCACCTAAATATGTATGGC.

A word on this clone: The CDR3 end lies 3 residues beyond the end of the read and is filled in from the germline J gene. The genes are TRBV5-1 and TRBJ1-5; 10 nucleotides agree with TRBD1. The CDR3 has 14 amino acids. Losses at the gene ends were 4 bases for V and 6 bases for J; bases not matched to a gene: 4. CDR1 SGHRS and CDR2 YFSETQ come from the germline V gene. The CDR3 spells CASSLGQGGQPQHF. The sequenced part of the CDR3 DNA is TGCGCCAGCAGCCTCGGACAGGGGGGTCAGCCC.

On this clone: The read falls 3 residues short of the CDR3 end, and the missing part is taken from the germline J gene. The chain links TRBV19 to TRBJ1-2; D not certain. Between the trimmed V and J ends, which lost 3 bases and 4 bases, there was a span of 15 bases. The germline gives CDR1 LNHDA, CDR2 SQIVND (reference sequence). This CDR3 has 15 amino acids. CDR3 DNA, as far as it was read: TGTGCCAGTAGTATTACCCAATCAGAGCGCTATGGC. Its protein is CASSITQSERYG. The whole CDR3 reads CASSITQSERYGYTF.